What follows are 9 T cell receptor beta chains derived from one specimen sequenced in a study of cytomegalovirus exposure and HLA in healthy donors. The table came from immunoSEQ multiplex PCR; TCRdb's copy has only in-frame clones and leaves some out. Among 200,000 to 250,000 clones, around 90% were seen once, and the ten largest hold roughly 2%. The sequencing sample was made of PBMCs. The receptors stem from a woman aged 18 to 35 in good health and CMV-seropositive.

V is TRBV30 and J is TRBJ2-2; 9 nucleotides agree with TRBD2. Germline V gene lookup returns CDR1 GTSNPN and CDR2 SVGIG (reference sequence). The CDR3 has 17 residues. With 0 bases clipped from V and 0 bases from J, the junction kept 5 bases outside the gene matches. The CDR3 nucleotides read TGTGCCTGGAGTGTGGGGCTAGCGGGAACGAACACCGGGGAGCTGTTTTTT. It encodes CAWSVGLAGTNTGELFF.

The chain couples TRBV4-1 to TRBJ2-5; D is uncertain. The CDR3 runs to 15 residues. Germline V gives CDR1 MGHRA, CDR2 YSYEKL. The V end lost 4 bases, the J end lost 5 bases, and 17 bases lay between the germline ends. DNA of the CDR3: TGCGCCAGCAGCCCTTCTGAACTTCCGGAGGAGACCCAGTACTTC. The encoded protein is CASSPSELPEETQYF.

This chain uses TRBV4-1 with TRBJ2-1; 12 bases agree with TRBD2. The germline gives CDR1 MGHRA, CDR2 YSYEKL. This CDR3 is 15 amino acids long. Losses at the gene ends were 2 bases for V and 6 bases for J; bases not matched to a gene: 2. The CDR3 sequence is CASSQLAGGLNEQFF. CDR3 coding DNA: TGCGCCAGCAGCCAACTAGCGGGGGGGCTCAATGAGCAGTTCTTC.

The chain has TRBV2 and TRBJ1-1, with 9 positions matching TRBD1. The CDR3 has 18 residues. The V gene end was trimmed by 5 bases and the J gene end by 3 bases; junction bases not matched to a gene: 16. Germline-derived CDR1 and CDR2 are SNHLY and FYNNEI. The CDR3 DNA is TGTGCCAGCAGTCCCACAACGGGACAGGGAGGATGGGACACTGAAGCTTTCTTT. Translation gives CASSPTTGQGGWDTEAFF.

CDR3 amino acids: CASSQWTGALSYEQYF. DNA for the CDR3: TGTGCCAGCAGCCAATGGACAGGGGCTCTATCCTACGAGCAGTACTTC. The V gene is TRBV14, the J gene TRBJ2-7, with TRBD1 matching over 9 bases. This CDR3 comprises 16 residues. With V trimmed by 2 bases and J by 1 base, 6 bases remained unmatched. Germline values: CDR1 SGHDN, CDR2 FVKESK.

The chain links TRBV7-6 to TRBJ1-1, with TRBD1 matching over 8 bases. Looked up from germline, CDR1 is SGHVS and CDR2 is FNYEAQ. V trimming: 5 bases; J trimming: 5 bases; junction bases outside the gene matches: 7. The CDR3 loop spans 14 amino acids. The CDR3 sequence is CASSATGGDTEAFF. The CDR3 region has the DNA TGTGCCAGCAGCGCAACAGGGGGTGATACTGAAGCTTTCTTT.

The genes are TRBV5-1 and TRBJ1-1; D gene uncertain. The CDR3 loop spans 12 amino acids. V was clipped by 6 bases and J by 5 bases, with 11 bases between them. In germline, CDR1 is SGHRS, CDR2 YFSETQ. The CDR3 sequence is CASTEGRTEAFF. In DNA form, the CDR3 reads TGCGCCAGCACCGAAGGGAGGACTGAAGCTTTCTTT. Filled out from reference TRBV5-1 and TRBJ1-1, the complete variable domain reads KAGVTQTPRYLIKTRGQQVTLSCSPISGHRSVSWYQQTPGQGLQFLFEYFSETQRNKGNFPGRFSGRQFSNSRSEMNVSTLELGDSALYLCASTEGRTEAFFGQGTRLTVV.

This clone was detected only a few times. The V gene is TRBV6-5, the J gene TRBJ1-2, with 7 positions matching TRBD1. Per the germline V gene, CDR1 is MNHEY and CDR2 is SVGAGI. This CDR3 region has 13 residues. J gave up 3 bases and V 6 bases, and 4 bases lay outside the gene matches. The CDR3 DNA sequence: TGTGCCAGCAGCCGCGGGACAGACTATGGCTACACCTTC. Amino acids: CASSRGTDYGYTF.

The rearrangement uses TRBV6-5 and TRBJ2-1, with D perhaps TRBD2 (5 bases). Germline V gene lookup returns CDR1 MNHEY and CDR2 SVGAGI. This CDR3 comprises 13 residues. Trimming cost V 6 bases and J 2 bases, with 8 bases left between them. The CDR3 bases are TGTGCCAGCAGACTAGACGCCTACAATGAGCAGTTCTTC. It translates to CASRLDAYNEQFF.